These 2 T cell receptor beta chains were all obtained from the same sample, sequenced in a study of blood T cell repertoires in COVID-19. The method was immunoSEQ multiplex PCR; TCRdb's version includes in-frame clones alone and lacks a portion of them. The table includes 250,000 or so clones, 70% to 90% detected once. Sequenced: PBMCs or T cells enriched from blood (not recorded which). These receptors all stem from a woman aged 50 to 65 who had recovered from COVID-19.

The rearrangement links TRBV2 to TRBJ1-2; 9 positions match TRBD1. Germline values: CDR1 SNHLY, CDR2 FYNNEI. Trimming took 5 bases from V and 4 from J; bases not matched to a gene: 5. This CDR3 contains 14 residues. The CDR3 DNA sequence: TGTGCCAGCAGTTGGATGGACAGGGGCTATGGCTACACCTTC. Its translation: CASSWMDRGYGYTF.

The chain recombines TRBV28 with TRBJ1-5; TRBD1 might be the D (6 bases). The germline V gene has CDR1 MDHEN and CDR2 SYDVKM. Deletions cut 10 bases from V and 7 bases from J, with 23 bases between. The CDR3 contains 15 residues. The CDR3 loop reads CATTHGTQRSQPQHF. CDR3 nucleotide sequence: TGTGCCACCACGCATGGGACACAAAGAAGCCAGCCCCAGCATTTT. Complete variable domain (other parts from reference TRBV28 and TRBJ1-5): DVKVTQSSRYLVKRTGEKVFLECVQDMDHENMFWYRQDPGLGLRLIYFSYDVKMKEKGDIPEGYSVSREKKERFSLILESASTNQTSMYLCATTHGTQRSQPQHFGDGTRLSIL.